These 27 T cell receptor beta chains originate from one sample sequenced in a study of T-cell memory formation after mild COVID-19. TCRdb reprocessed the 5' RACE reads with MiXCR, giving one entry per CDR3 protein. The data hold about 160,000 distinct CDR3 sequences, with roughly 28% observed a single time. Material for sequencing was PBMCs or a T cell subset sorted from them (not recorded which). The origin of the receptors is an adult woman who had mild COVID-19 (a few samples of this study predate the infection). Cell type and time point are not known.

The chain combines TRBV9 with TRBJ2-3; 7 positions match TRBD1. J gave up 3 bases and V 1 base, and 5 bases lay outside the gene matches. Germline-derived CDR1 and CDR2 are SGDLS and YYNGEE. The CDR3 runs to 15 residues. CDR3 nucleotides: TGTGCCAGCAGCGTACAGACAGGGTGGACAGATACGCAGTATTTT. Encoded protein: CASSVQTGWTDTQYF.

V gene TRBV7-2 combines with J gene TRBJ1-1, with D unclear. The CDR3 has 13 amino acids. Trimming took off 5 bases at V and 1 base at J, with 8 bases between the two ends. Germline V gene data show CDR1 as SGHTA and CDR2 as FQGNSA. CDR3 amino acids: CASSASWNTEAFF. The CDR3 DNA sequence: TGTGCCAGCAGCGCCTCCTGGAACACTGAAGCTTTCTTT.

This clonotype was recorded once. One end of the junction fails to match germline, which may point to a read error. The chain links TRBV12-3 or TRBV12-4 to TRBJ2-3; 9 bases agree with TRBD1. This CDR3 has 14 residues. CDR3 sequence reads: CATSPGTGKDTQYF. CDR3 bases: TGTGCCACCAGTCCCGGGACAGGGAAAGATACGCAGTATTTT.

This clonotype was counted only a few times. CDR3 DNA: TGTGCCAGCAAAGGACGGAGCTCCTACAATGAGCAGTTCTTC. Protein sequence: CASKGRSSYNEQFF. The gene calls are TRBV27 and TRBJ2-1, with D unresolved. Looked up from germline, CDR1 is MNHEY and CDR2 is SMNVEV (reference sequence). The CDR3 runs to 14 residues. Trimming pared 7 bases from V and 0 bases from J, leaving 10 bases between.

The V gene is TRBV6-2 or TRBV6-3, the J gene TRBJ2-1; D is unresolved. Germline CDR1 reads MNHEY; CDR2 reads SVGEGT. CDR3 length equals 11 residues. Trimming pared 7 bases from V and 7 bases from J, leaving 8 bases between. The CDR3 loop reads CASTTLNEQFF. The CDR3 coding sequence is TGTGCCAGCACCACGTTGAATGAGCAGTTCTTC.

This sequence joins TRBV7-3 and TRBJ1-1; D unresolved. Per the germline V gene, CDR1 is SGHTA and CDR2 is FQGTGA. The CDR3 is made up of 14 amino acids. Deletions cut 5 bases from V and 1 base from J, with 11 bases between. The CDR3 DNA reads as TGTGCCAGCAGCCTTCAGGCTGCGAACACTGAAGCTTTCTTT. Translated: CASSLQAANTEAFF.

The chain joins TRBV12-3 or TRBV12-4 to TRBJ2-3, with D perhaps matching TRBD2 (5 bases). Trimming left V 5 bases short and J 4 bases short, with 16 bases between. The CDR3 consists of 15 residues. The CDR3: CASSPLYGNADTQYF. In DNA, the CDR3 is TGTGCCAGCAGTCCCTTGTACGGGAACGCAGATACGCAGTATTTT.

The chain uses TRBV5-1 and TRBJ2-7; TRBD2 matches 14 bases. Germline CDR1 is SGHRS and CDR2 is YFSETQ. The junction had 2 bases not matched to a gene; V was cut back by 4 bases and J by 2 bases. This CDR3 is 15 amino acids long. This CDR3 reads CASSVTSGRAYEQYF. For the CDR3, the DNA is TGCGCCAGCAGCGTGACTAGCGGGAGGGCCTACGAGCAGTACTTC. Supplemented by reference TRBV5-1 and TRBJ2-7, the full variable domain reads KAGVTQTPRYLIKTRGQQVTLSCSPISGHRSVSWYQQTPGQGLQFLFEYFSETQRNKGNFPGRFSGRQFSNSRSEMNVSTLELGDSALYLCASSVTSGRAYEQYFGPGTRLTVT.

This clonotype appeared a few times. V is TRBV7-6 and J is TRBJ1-1; tentative D call: TRBD1 (6 bases). The germline V and J ends were trimmed by 1 base and 4 bases, with 16 bases remaining between them. CDR1 SGHVS and CDR2 FNYEAQ come from the germline V gene. The CDR3 is 16 amino acids. DNA for the CDR3: TGTGCCAGCAGCTTAGGCCGTTACAGGGTAGGCACTGAAGCTTTCTTT. Amino acid sequence: CASSLGRYRVGTEAFF. The full variable domain, in which reference TRBV7-6 and TRBJ1-1 provide the parts outside the CDR3, is GAGVSQSPRYKVTKRGQDVALRCDPISGHVSLYWYRQALGQGPEFLTYFNYEAQQDKSGLPNDRFSAERPEGSISTLTIQRTEQRDSAMYRCASSLGRYRVGTEAFFGQGTRLTVV.

V usage is TRBV11-2 and J usage is TRBJ2-1; 9 bases match TRBD2. Germline values: CDR1 SGHAT, CDR2 FQNNGV. The CDR3 covers 17 residues. Losses at the gene ends were 5 bases for V and 0 bases for J; bases not matched to a gene: 8. CDR3 in DNA: TGTGCCAGCAGCCCATACGGGACTAGCAGCTCCTACAATGAGCAGTTCTTC. Translated: CASSPYGTSSSYNEQFF.

The rearrangement uses TRBV12-3 or TRBV12-4 and TRBJ1-1; D is ambiguous. This CDR3 comprises 13 residues. The germline V and J ends were trimmed by 7 bases and 4 bases, with 13 bases remaining between them. In DNA form, the CDR3 reads TGTGCCAGCAAACCAAGGGAGGGCACTGAAGCTTTCTTT. Translating gives CASKPREGTEAFF.

This clonotype appeared a few times. This sequence joins TRBV7-2 and TRBJ2-1, with TRBD2 matching over 11 bases. The trim removed 5 bases at V and 0 bases at J, leaving 3 bases unmatched. The CDR3 spans 16 residues. Germline V gene data show CDR1 as SGHTA and CDR2 as FQGNSA. This CDR3 is CASSRLAGSSYNEQFF. The CDR3 nucleotides are TGTGCCAGCAGCCGACTAGCGGGAAGCTCCTACAATGAGCAGTTCTTC.

This sequence joins TRBV12-3 or TRBV12-4 and TRBJ2-7; 8 bases are a match to TRBD1. The J segment lost 2 bases and the V segment lost 6 bases, leaving 9 bases of the junction unmatched. This CDR3 region has 15 residues. The CDR3 region has the DNA TGTGCCAGCAGCTTACCGGGACAGGCAGCCTACGAGCAGTACTTC. It specifies CASSLPGQAAYEQYF.

This clonotype was counted ten times or more. The J gene is TRBJ1-5, the V gene TRBV20-1; tentatively, D is TRBD1 (5 bases). Trimming cost V 0 bases and J 6 bases, with 12 bases left between them. From germline, CDR1 is DFQATT and CDR2 SNEGSKA (reference sequence). The CDR3 is 14 amino acids. CDR3 loop: CSARDSAGTQPQHF. CDR3 coding DNA: TGCAGTGCTAGAGATTCGGCAGGGACTCAGCCCCAGCATTTT.

J is TRBJ1-2 and V is TRBV9; 8 bases align to TRBD1. The CDR3 extends over 14 amino acids. Germline loops: CDR1 SGDLS, CDR2 YYNGEE. V lost 3 bases, J lost 2 bases, and 3 bases stayed unmatched. The CDR3 protein is CASSATGANYGYTF. For the CDR3, the DNA is TGTGCCAGCAGCGCGACAGGGGCCAACTATGGCTACACCTTC. The full variable domain, completed using reference TRBV9 and TRBJ1-2, is DSGVTQTPKHLITATGQRVTLRCSPRSGDLSVYWYQQSLDQGLQFLIQYYNGEERAKGNILERFSAQQFPDLHSELNLSSLELGDSALYFCASSATGANYGYTFGSGTRLTVV.

This clonotype was counted only a few times. J is TRBJ2-1 and V is TRBV7-9; TRBD2 is a possible D gene (6 bases). V lost 2 bases and J lost 6, with 11 bases in between. CDR3 length: 14 residues. Germline V lookup: CDR1 SEHNR, CDR2 FQNEAQ (reference sequence). DNA of the CDR3: TGTGCCAGCAGCTTATCCGGGACTGTCAATGAGCAGTTCTTC. Translated: CASSLSGTVNEQFF.

V usage is TRBV18 and J usage is TRBJ2-3; D is undetermined. The CDR3 is 10 amino acids. V lost 6 bases to trimming and J lost 3 bases, with 1 base between them. Germline assignment: CDR1 KGHSH and CDR2 LQKENI. This chain's CDR3 is CASSTDTQYF. The CDR3 coding sequence is TGTGCCAGCTCTACAGATACGCAGTATTTT.

V is TRBV9 and J is TRBJ2-3; 13 bases fit TRBD2. Losses at the gene ends were 3 bases for V and 2 bases for J; bases not matched to a gene: 9. Germline CDR1 is SGDLS and CDR2 is YYNGEE. The CDR3 has 18 residues. The CDR3 nucleotides read TGTGCCAGCAGCGACGGACTAGCGGGAGTGACCTTCACAGATACGCAGTATTTT. It codes for CASSDGLAGVTFTDTQYF.

V gene TRBV9 combines with J gene TRBJ1-3; a weak D match, TRBD1 (6 bases). The CDR3 is 15 residues long. Per germline, CDR1 SGDLS and CDR2 YYNGEE. Trimming removed 3 bases from V and 4 bases from J, with 14 bases in between. The CDR3 region is CASSARQAGGNTIYF. The CDR3 DNA sequence: TGTGCCAGCAGCGCACGACAGGCAGGAGGAAACACCATATATTTT.

V is TRBV7-8 and J is TRBJ2-4, with D possibly being TRBD2 (6 bases). V lost 5 bases and J 2 bases, leaving 19 bases between the germline ends. This CDR3 has 17 residues. From germline, CDR1 is SGHVS and CDR2 FQNEAQ. The CDR3 sequence is CASSRPSGDRTKNIQYF. CDR3 nucleotides: TGTGCCAGCAGCCGTCCATCGGGGGACCGAACCAAAAACATTCAGTACTTC.

This clonotype was picked up a small number of times. The rearrangement links TRBV7-8 to TRBJ2-1; TRBD1 or TRBD2 may be the D gene (5 bases each). CDR3 length: 16 amino acids. The V gene lost 5 bases and the J gene lost 3 bases, with 17 bases spanning the gap. Germline V gene data show CDR1 as SGHVS and CDR2 as FQNEAQ. The CDR3 coding sequence is TGTGCCAGCAGCACTTTAGGGACGGACCTCTACAATGAGCAGTTCTTC. It codes for CASSTLGTDLYNEQFF. Full variable domain (missing parts from reference TRBV7-8 and TRBJ2-1): GAGVSQSPRYKVAKRGQDVALRCDPISGHVSLFWYQQALGQGPEFLTYFQNEAQLDKSGLPSDRFFAERPEGSVSTLKIQRTQQEDSAVYLCASSTLGTDLYNEQFFGPGTRLTVL.

V usage is TRBV20-1 and J usage is TRBJ1-2; D call uncertain. The CDR3 extends over 14 amino acids. Trimming removed 2 bases at V and 8 bases at J, with 18 bases between. Germline V lookup: CDR1 DFQATT, CDR2 SNEGSKA (reference sequence). The CDR3 protein is CSARTGTVSIGYTF. In DNA form, the CDR3 reads TGCAGTGCTAGAACCGGCACCGTTTCTATCGGCTACACCTTC.

The table lists this clonotype with a few counts. The J gene is TRBJ2-1, the V gene TRBV9; possibly TRBD2 for D (5 bases). The V end was cut by 3 bases, the J end by 6 bases, with 25 bases between. Germline-derived CDR1 and CDR2 are SGDLS and YYNGEE. The CDR3 has 18 residues. The CDR3 is CASSENRQAPSEGNEQFF. The CDR3 DNA follows: TGTGCCAGCAGCGAAAACCGCCAAGCGCCCTCTGAGGGCAATGAGCAGTTCTTC.

This clonotype was recorded a few times. V gene TRBV3-1 combines with J gene TRBJ1-1; no clear D. The germline V gene has CDR1 LGHDT and CDR2 YNNKEL (reference sequence). This CDR3 comprises 15 residues. V lost 0 bases and J 0 bases, leaving 8 bases between the germline ends. CDR3 sequence: CASSQELGLNTEAFF. The CDR3 DNA sequence: TGTGCCAGCAGCCAAGAACTGGGGTTGAACACTGAAGCTTTCTTT.

This clonotype was detected a few times. The chain recombines TRBV5-1 with TRBJ2-1; tentative D call: TRBD1 (5 bases). Germline CDR1 SGHRS, CDR2 YFSETQ. The CDR3 totals 14 residues. Trimming cost V 5 bases and J 9 bases, with 18 bases left between them. CDR3 region: CASRPGAVYGEQFF. The CDR3 nucleotides read TGCGCCAGCAGGCCTGGGGCAGTTTACGGTGAGCAGTTCTTC.

The table lists this clonotype with a few counts. The junction departs from germline at one end; a sequencing error may be responsible. The chain carries TRBV7-8 and TRBJ2-1; no firm D call. Germline loops: CDR1 SGHVS, CDR2 FQNEAQ. The CDR3 is 13 amino acids. The CDR3 loop reads CASSLVSSKADLF. The CDR3 DNA reads TGTGCCAGCAGCTTAGTGAGTAGCAAGGCAGACCTATTC.

V gene TRBV6-4 combines with J gene TRBJ1-1; no clear D gene. The germline gives CDR1 MRHNA, CDR2 SNTAGT. The CDR3 has 13 residues. V was clipped by 0 bases and J by 5 bases, with 7 bases between them. CDR3 protein: CASSDSRGTEAFF. CDR3 DNA: TGTGCCAGCAGTGACTCCCGAGGAACTGAAGCTTTCTTT.